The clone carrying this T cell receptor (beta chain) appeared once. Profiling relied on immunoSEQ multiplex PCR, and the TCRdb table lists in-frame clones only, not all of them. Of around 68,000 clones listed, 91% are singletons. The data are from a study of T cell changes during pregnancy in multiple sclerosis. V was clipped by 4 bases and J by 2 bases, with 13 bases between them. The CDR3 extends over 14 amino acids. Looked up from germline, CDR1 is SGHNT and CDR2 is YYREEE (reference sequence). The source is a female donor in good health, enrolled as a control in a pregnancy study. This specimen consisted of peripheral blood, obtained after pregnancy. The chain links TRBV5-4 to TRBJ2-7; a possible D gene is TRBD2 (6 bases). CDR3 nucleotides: TGTGCCAGCAGCGGAGACGGAGGGACCTACGAGCAGTACTTC. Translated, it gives CASSGDGGTYEQYF.